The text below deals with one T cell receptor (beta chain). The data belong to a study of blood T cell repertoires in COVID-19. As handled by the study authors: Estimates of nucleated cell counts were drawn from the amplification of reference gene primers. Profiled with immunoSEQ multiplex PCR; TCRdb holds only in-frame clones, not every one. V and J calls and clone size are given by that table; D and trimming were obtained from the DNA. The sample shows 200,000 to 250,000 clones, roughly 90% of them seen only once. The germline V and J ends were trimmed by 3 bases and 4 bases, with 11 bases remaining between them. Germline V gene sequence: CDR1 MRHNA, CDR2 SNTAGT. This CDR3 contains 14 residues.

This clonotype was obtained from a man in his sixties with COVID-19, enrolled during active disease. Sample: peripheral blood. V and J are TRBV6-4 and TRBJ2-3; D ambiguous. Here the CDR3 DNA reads TGTGCCAGCAGTGAGGAGATTAGCTCAGATACGCAGTATTTT. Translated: CASSEEISSDTQYF.